Sequencing of this T cell receptor (beta chain) was carried out in a study of blood T cell repertoires in COVID-19. Trimming stripped 5 bases from V and 5 bases from J, with 15 bases between. The germline V gene has CDR1 MDHEN and CDR2 SYDVKM. The CDR3 covers 14 residues. In the original analysis: By means of reference gene primer amplification, nucleated cell counts were estimated. Libraries were prepared by immunoSEQ multiplex PCR; TCRdb keeps only in-frame clonotypes and omits some of them. That table supplies the V and J calls and clone size; D and trimming were determined from the DNA. This sample has tens of thousands of clones; roughly four fifths occur once, and the top ten carry under 2%.

The specimen sequenced was peripheral blood. The rearrangement uses TRBV28 and TRBJ1-2; D may be TRBD1 (6 bases). The sequence came from a woman aged 55-69 years with acute or convalescent COVID-19. The DNA for the CDR3 is TGTGCCAGCAGTCTTACAGGGAAAAGTTATGGCTACACCTTC. This gives the protein CASSLTGKSYGYTF.